This TCR beta chain is drawn from a study of cytomegalovirus exposure and HLA in healthy donors. The PCR employed 60 Vbeta primers together with 13 Jbeta primers. Here immunoSEQ multiplex PCR was the method, and the copy in TCRdb shows in-frame clones only, minus some. The sample lists roughly 110,000 clones; roughly 82% were seen once. This clone was seen only a few times. This sequence was found in a woman aged 45 to 65 in good health and CMV-seropositive. What was sequenced was PBMCs.

CDR3 nucleotides: TGTGCCAGCGGGCTGAACACTGAAGCTTTCTTT. Protein sequence: CASGLNTEAFF. The chain employs TRBV11-2 and TRBJ1-1; D not resolved. This CDR3 has 11 residues. Trimming took off 8 bases at V and 0 bases at J, with 4 bases between the two ends. Per germline, CDR1 SGHAT and CDR2 FQNNGV.